A single sample is the source of the 27 T cell receptor beta chains below, sequenced in a study of cytomegalovirus exposure and HLA in healthy donors. PCR involved 60 Vbeta and 13 Jbeta primers. TCRdb keeps only in-frame clones here, not all; method: immunoSEQ multiplex PCR. Of about 96,000 clones listed, roughly 79% are singletons. The sample comprised PBMCs. The source of these receptors is a woman in her sixties or seventies in good health and CMV-seropositive.

The V call is TRBV7-2, the J call TRBJ1-2; TRBD1 might be the D (6 bases). Germline loops: CDR1 SGHTA, CDR2 FQGNSA. V was pared by 1 base and J by 3 bases, with 9 bases between. The CDR3 extends over 14 amino acids. Here the CDR3 reads CASSLVAGDYGYTF. The CDR3 DNA follows: TGTGCCAGCAGCTTAGTAGCAGGGGACTATGGCTACACCTTC.

This clone was picked up a small number of times. The chain employs TRBV28 and TRBJ2-1, with D tentatively TRBD1 (5 bases). CDR3 length: 16 amino acids. Per the germline V gene, CDR1 is MDHEN and CDR2 is SYDVKM. The V end lost 2 bases, the J end lost 10 bases, and 21 bases lay between the germline ends. The CDR3 bases are TGTGCCAGCAGTTTAAGGGGAAGATCAGCCTACAGGGAGCAGTTCTTC. Amino acids: CASSLRGRSAYREQFF. The complete variable domain, with remaining parts taken from reference TRBV28 and TRBJ2-1, reads DVKVTQSSRYLVKRTGEKVFLECVQDMDHENMFWYRQDPGLGLRLIYFSYDVKMKEKGDIPEGYSVSREKKERFSLILESASTNQTSMYLCASSLRGRSAYREQFFGPGTRLTVL.

This chain links TRBV28 with TRBJ1-2; possible D gene TRBD1, 6 bases. The CDR3 runs to 13 residues. The V end lost 3 bases, the J end lost 6 bases, and 11 bases lay between the germline ends. Germline assignment: CDR1 MDHEN and CDR2 SYDVKM. CDR3 sequence reads: CASSFAGDDGYTF. CDR3 in DNA: TGTGCCAGCAGTTTCGCAGGGGACGATGGCTACACCTTC.

V is TRBV6-6 and J is TRBJ2-1, with 7 bases fitting TRBD1. V was pared by 6 bases and J by 0 bases, with 8 bases of the junction left unmatched. CDR1 and CDR2 (germline): MNHNY, SVGAGI (reference sequence). The CDR3 extends over 16 amino acids. CDR3 DNA sequence: TGTGCCAGCAGGCTGACAGGGCGCGGCTCCTACAATGAGCAGTTCTTC. Translation gives CASRLTGRGSYNEQFF.

V and J are TRBV4-3 and TRBJ2-2; the D gene is possibly TRBD1 (5 bases). Looked up from germline, CDR1 is LGHNA and CDR2 is YSLEER. Trimming shortened V by 1 base and J by 6 bases, and 12 bases separated the two germline ends. CDR3 length: 15 amino acids. CDR3 DNA sequence: TGCGCCAGCAGCCAAGTTGTAGGGGCCGCCGGGGAGCTGTTTTTT. It codes for CASSQVVGAAGELFF.

For this clone: The same CDR3 is also encoded by other DNA sequences in this sample. V usage is TRBV20-1 and J usage is TRBJ2-3; the D is unclear. From germline, CDR1 is DFQATT and CDR2 SNEGSKA (reference sequence). The V end lost 2 bases, the J end lost 5 bases, and 5 bases lay between the germline ends. The CDR3 loop spans 11 amino acids. The CDR3 DNA follows: TGCAGTGCTAGAAGAGAAGATACGCAGTATTTT. As protein: CSARREDTQYF.

V usage is TRBV2 and J usage is TRBJ2-1; D might be TRBD2 (5 bases). The V gene lost 6 bases and the J gene lost 6 bases, with 12 bases spanning the gap. CDR1 and CDR2 from the germline V gene are SNHLY and FYNNEI. The CDR3 is 13 residues long. CDR3 nucleotide sequence: TGTGCCAGCAGCGCGGAGGTGAGCAATGAGCAGTTCTTC. Amino acid sequence: CASSAEVSNEQFF.

This rearrangement joins TRBV5-6 to TRBJ1-6; a possible D gene is TRBD1 (5 bases). The germline V gene has CDR1 SGHDT and CDR2 YYEEEE. V dropped 2 bases and J dropped 3 bases, with 9 bases sitting between them. This CDR3 has 15 amino acids. The CDR3 DNA reads as TGTGCCAGCAGCTTCTCCGGGGGCTATAATTCACCCCTCCACTTT. This sequence encodes CASSFSGGYNSPLHF.

This sequence joins TRBV19 and TRBJ2-3, with D possibly matching TRBD2 (5 bases). Germline lookup yields CDR1 LNHDA and CDR2 SQIVND (reference sequence). This CDR3 is built from 14 residues. Between the trimmed V and J ends, which lost 4 bases and 5 bases, there was a span of 13 bases. The CDR3 is CASSTFHGGDTQYF. Here the CDR3 DNA reads TGTGCCAGTAGTACTTTCCATGGAGGAGATACGCAGTATTTT.

The chain employs TRBV5-1 and TRBJ2-1; possible D gene TRBD1, 5 bases. V dropped 0 bases and J dropped 4 bases, with 11 bases sitting between them. The germline gives CDR1 SGHRS, CDR2 YFSETQ. The CDR3 is made up of 15 amino acids. Here the CDR3 reads CASSLVGDLYNEQFF. CDR3 DNA sequence: TGCGCCAGCAGCTTGGTAGGGGATCTATACAATGAGCAGTTCTTC.

The rearrangement joins TRBV7-6 to TRBJ2-1; D is perhaps TRBD2 (6 bases). The CDR3 totals 14 residues. Trimming cost V 5 bases and J 7 bases, with 15 bases left between them. Per the germline V gene, CDR1 is SGHVS and CDR2 is FNYEAQ. DNA of the CDR3: TGTGCCAGCAGCGCTAGCGCCTTAGTGAATGAGCAGTTCTTC. It translates to CASSASALVNEQFF.

V gene TRBV7-3 combines with J gene TRBJ2-2; 13 positions match TRBD2. The CDR3 has 18 residues. Trimming took 5 bases from V and 5 from J; bases not matched to a gene: 11. The germline V gene has CDR1 SGHTA and CDR2 FQGTGA. The CDR3: CASSLPLAGGSGTGELFF. In nucleotides, the CDR3 is TGTGCCAGCAGCCTCCCACTAGCGGGAGGGTCGGGGACCGGGGAGCTGTTTTTT.

The V call is TRBV6-6, the J call TRBJ2-1, with 12 bases lining up with TRBD1. The CDR3 is 12 residues long. V lost 5 bases and J lost 14; bases outside the gene matches: 4. Germline-derived CDR1 and CDR2 are MNHNY and SVGAGI (reference sequence). DNA of the CDR3: TGTGCCAGCAGTACGGGACAGGGGGCAAAGTTCTTC. Its protein is CASSTGQGAKFF.

This chain uses TRBV5-5 with TRBJ1-3; D gene ambiguous. The ends were cut back, 4 bases at V and 1 base at J, with 12 bases in the middle. The germline V gene has CDR1 SGHKS and CDR2 YYEKEE (reference sequence). This CDR3 spans 15 amino acids. CDR3 DNA sequence: TGTGCCAGCAGCACCCTAGGGAGATCTGGAAACACCATATATTTT. Translation: CASSTLGRSGNTIYF.

The gene calls are TRBV28 and TRBJ1-5, with D possibly matching TRBD1 (6 bases). V lost 4 bases and J 3 bases, leaving 10 bases between the germline ends. CDR3 size: 14 residues. CDR1 MDHEN and CDR2 SYDVKM come from the germline V gene. CDR3 region: CASSSGGLNQPQHF. The CDR3 DNA is TGTGCCAGCAGTTCGGGGGGCCTCAATCAGCCCCAGCATTTT.

This clone was counted between two and nine times. The chain links TRBV9 to TRBJ2-3; no definite D call. The CDR3 spans 12 residues. Trimming pared 1 base from V and 4 bases from J, leaving 4 bases between. In germline, CDR1 is SGDLS, CDR2 YYNGEE. The CDR3 sequence is CASSVSADTQYF. The CDR3 DNA sequence: TGTGCCAGCAGCGTAAGCGCAGATACGCAGTATTTT.

This clone was recorded once. This rearrangement joins TRBV7-2 to TRBJ2-7; D unresolved. Germline V gene data show CDR1 as SGHTA and CDR2 as FQGNSA. The CDR3 is 15 amino acids. The V gene lost 2 bases and the J gene lost 0 bases, with 11 bases spanning the gap. In DNA, the CDR3 is TGTGCCAGCAGCTTAAACCCAGGTCCCTCCTACGAGCAGTACTTC. Its translation is CASSLNPGPSYEQYF.

This clone has a single count. The chain uses TRBV7-2 and TRBJ2-3; 10 bases are a match to TRBD1. The CDR3 is 18 amino acids. CDR1 is SGHTA and CDR2 is FQGNSA in the germline V gene. The V segment lost 1 base and the J segment 1 base; nucleotides outside the gene matches: 8. This CDR3 reads CASSLGRGQGLGTDTQYF. DNA for the CDR3: TGTGCCAGCAGCTTAGGCAGGGGACAGGGGCTAGGCACAGATACGCAGTATTTT.

The V gene is TRBV28, the J gene TRBJ1-5; D unresolved. Germline V gene data show CDR1 as MDHEN and CDR2 as SYDVKM. This CDR3 contains 13 residues. Trimming cost V 8 bases and J 4 bases, with 12 bases left between them. Here the CDR3 reads CASSSGRNQPQHF. In nucleotides, the CDR3 is TGTGCCAGCTCGTCGGGTAGGAATCAGCCCCAGCATTTT.

The chain combines TRBV6-5 with TRBJ2-5, with D possibly matching TRBD2 (6 bases). The J call is in doubt because the DNA end fits TRBJ2-7 better. Germline lookup yields CDR1 MNHEY and CDR2 SVGAGI. The CDR3 runs 15 residues. The CDR3 bases are TGTGCCAGCAGTTACTCGGGCGGACTACACTACGAGCAGTACTTC. As protein: CASSYSGGLHYEQYF.

The genes are TRBV12-2 and TRBJ1-2; TRBD1, the table's D call, lacks a check against the DNA. TRBV12-2 is reported as a pseudogene. The CDR3 has 16 residues. The CDR3 reads CASRLDGQRVNYGYTF. The CDR3 region has the DNA TGTGCAAGTCGCTTAGACGGACAGAGGGTTAACTATGGTTACACCTTC.

This clone was counted only a few times. The chain's CDR3 is CASSLDNRANYGYTF. For the CDR3, the DNA is TGTGCCAGCAGCTTAGATAACAGGGCGAACTATGGCTACACCTTC. The V call is TRBV7-2, the J call TRBJ1-2; D might be TRBD1 (6 bases). Per germline, CDR1 SGHTA and CDR2 FQGNSA. CDR3 length equals 15 residues. Between the trimmed V and J ends, which lost 1 base and 2 bases, there was a span of 11 bases.

The chain combines TRBV19 with TRBJ2-3; tentative D call: TRBD1 (5 bases). Germline-derived CDR1 and CDR2 are LNHDA and SQIVND (reference sequence). The CDR3 has 14 residues. Trimming removed 0 bases from V and 3 bases from J, with 7 bases in between. CDR3 region: CASSIDSGTDTQYF. The DNA for the CDR3 is TGTGCCAGTAGTATAGACTCAGGGACAGATACGCAGTATTTT.

The chain is built from TRBV4-3 and TRBJ1-3, with D maybe TRBD1 (6 bases). CDR3 length equals 17 residues. V lost 0 bases and J 0 bases, leaving 12 bases between the germline ends. Germline V gives CDR1 LGHNA, CDR2 YSLEER. The CDR3, as DNA: TGCGCCAGCAGCCAAGAATTGACAGGAGACTCTGGAAACACCATATATTTT. As protein: CASSQELTGDSGNTIYF.

The rearrangement joins TRBV28 to TRBJ1-1; D call uncertain. Trimming removed 5 bases from V and 4 bases from J, with 17 bases in between. CDR3 length: 15 amino acids. Germline V gene sequence: CDR1 MDHEN, CDR2 SYDVKM. The CDR3 here is CASSRAAAGPTEAFF. The CDR3 DNA is TGTGCCAGCAGTAGAGCGGCGGCAGGACCCACTGAAGCTTTCTTT. Combining the CDR3 with reference TRBV28 and TRBJ1-1 gives the whole variable domain DVKVTQSSRYLVKRTGEKVFLECVQDMDHENMFWYRQDPGLGLRLIYFSYDVKMKEKGDIPEGYSVSREKKERFSLILESASTNQTSMYLCASSRAAAGPTEAFFGQGTRLTVV.

The gene calls are TRBV5-6 and TRBJ2-5; the match to TRBD1 covers 10 bases. Germline V gene data show CDR1 as SGHDT and CDR2 as YYEEEE. The CDR3 sequence is 15 residues long. V lost 3 bases to trimming and J lost 4 bases; unmatched junction nucleotides: 6. CDR3 bases: TGTGCCAGCAGCTCGGGACAGGGGTGGCCAGAGACCCAGTACTTC. This encodes CASSSGQGWPETQYF.

With regard to this clone: Distinct nucleotide sequences in the sample also encode this CDR3. The rearrangement joins TRBV18 to TRBJ2-5, with a weak D call TRBD1 (5 bases). Trimming removed 3 bases from V and 1 base from J, with 6 bases in between. This CDR3 is 13 amino acids long. Germline values: CDR1 KGHSH, CDR2 LQKENI. CDR3 sequence reads: CASSPDTQETQYF. The CDR3 nucleotides read TGTGCCAGCTCACCGGACACCCAAGAGACCCAGTACTTC.